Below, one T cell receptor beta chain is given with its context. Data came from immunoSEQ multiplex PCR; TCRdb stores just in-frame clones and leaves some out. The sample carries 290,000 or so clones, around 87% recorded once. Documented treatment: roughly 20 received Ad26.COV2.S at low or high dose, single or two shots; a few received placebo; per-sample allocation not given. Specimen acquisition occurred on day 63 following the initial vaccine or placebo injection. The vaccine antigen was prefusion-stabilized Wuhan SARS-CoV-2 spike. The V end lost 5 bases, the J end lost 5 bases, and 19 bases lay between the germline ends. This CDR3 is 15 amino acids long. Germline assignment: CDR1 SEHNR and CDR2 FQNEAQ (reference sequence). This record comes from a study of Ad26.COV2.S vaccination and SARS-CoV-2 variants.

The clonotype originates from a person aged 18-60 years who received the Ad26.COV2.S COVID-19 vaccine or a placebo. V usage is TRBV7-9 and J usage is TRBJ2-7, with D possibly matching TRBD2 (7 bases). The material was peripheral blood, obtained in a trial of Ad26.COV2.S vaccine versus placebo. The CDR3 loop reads CASSMWGGGHDEQYF. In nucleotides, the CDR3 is TGTGCCAGCAGCATGTGGGGGGGCGGCCACGACGAGCAGTACTTC. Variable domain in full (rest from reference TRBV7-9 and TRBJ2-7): DTGVSQNPRHKITKRGQNVTFRCDPISEHNRLYWYRQTLGQGPEFLTYFQNEAQLEKSRLLSDRFSAERPKGSFSTLEIQRTEQGDSAMYLCASSMWGGGHDEQYFGPGTRLTVT.